The clone carrying this T cell receptor (beta chain) was found many times. Its antigen is as yet unknown. The protocol attached unique molecular identifiers to individual cDNA molecules. One entry per CDR3 protein, called by TCRdb with MiXCR from the 5' RACE reads. The sample holds more than 60,000 distinct CDR3 sequences, roughly 12% seen once. The ends were cut back, 3 bases at V and 0 bases at J, with 2 bases in the middle. This CDR3 spans 12 amino acids. Per the germline V gene, CDR1 is LGHDT and CDR2 is YNNKEL (reference sequence). This record comes from a study of early T cells in non-severe SARS-CoV-2 infection. The wider study: Unsorted whole blood bulk RNA was sequenced, with unpaired chains. Study-level findings and limits: Reliance on VDJdb matching favored anti-spike CD8 responses; private and CD4 specificities were missed.

This chain links TRBV3-1 with TRBJ2-5, with D uncertain. The source is an adult who was a healthcare worker with PCR-confirmed SARS-CoV-2 infection or an uninfected control (not recorded which). The source was whole blood, collected at baseline. CDR3 amino acids: CASSHNQETQYF. The CDR3, as DNA: TGTGCCAGCAGCCACAACCAAGAGACCCAGTACTTC.